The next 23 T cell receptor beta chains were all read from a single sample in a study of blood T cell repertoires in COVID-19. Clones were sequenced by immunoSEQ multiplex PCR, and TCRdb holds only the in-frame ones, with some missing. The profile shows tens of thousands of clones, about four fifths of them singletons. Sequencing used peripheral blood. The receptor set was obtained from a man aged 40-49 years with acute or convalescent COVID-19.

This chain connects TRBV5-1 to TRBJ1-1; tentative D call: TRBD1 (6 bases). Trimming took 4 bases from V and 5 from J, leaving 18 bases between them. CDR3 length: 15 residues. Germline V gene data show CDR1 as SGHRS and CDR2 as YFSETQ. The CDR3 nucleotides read TGCGCCAGCAGCCCCCGACAGGCGGCGAGAACTGAAGCTTTCTTT. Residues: CASSPRQAARTEAFF.

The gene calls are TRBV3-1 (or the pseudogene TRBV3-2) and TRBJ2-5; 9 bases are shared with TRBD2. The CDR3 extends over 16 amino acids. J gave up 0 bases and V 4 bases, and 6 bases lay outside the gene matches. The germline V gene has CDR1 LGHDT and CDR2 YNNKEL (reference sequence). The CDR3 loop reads CASSPRLAAHQETQYF. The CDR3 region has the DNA TGTGCCAGCAGCCCTCGACTAGCGGCTCACCAAGAGACCCAGTACTTC.

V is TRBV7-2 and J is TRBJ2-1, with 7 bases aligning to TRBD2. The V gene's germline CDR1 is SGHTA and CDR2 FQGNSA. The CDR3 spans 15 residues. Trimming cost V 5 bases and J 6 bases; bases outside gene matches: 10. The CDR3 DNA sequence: TGTGCCAGCAGCCCCCGGTTCGGGGAGGGCAATGAGCAGTTCTTC. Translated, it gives CASSPRFGEGNEQFF.

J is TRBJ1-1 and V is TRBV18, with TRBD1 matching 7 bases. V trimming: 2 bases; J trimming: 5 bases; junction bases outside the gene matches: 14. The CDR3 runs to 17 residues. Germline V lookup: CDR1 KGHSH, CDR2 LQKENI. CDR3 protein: CASSPSEIRQGWTEAFF. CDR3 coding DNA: TGTGCCAGCTCACCAAGTGAAATTCGACAGGGTTGGACTGAAGCTTTCTTT.

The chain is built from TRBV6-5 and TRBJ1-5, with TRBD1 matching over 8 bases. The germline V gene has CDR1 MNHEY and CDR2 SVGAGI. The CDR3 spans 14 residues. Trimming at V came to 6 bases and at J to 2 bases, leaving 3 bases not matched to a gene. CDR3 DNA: TGTGCCAGCAGACCGGGACAGGGCAATCAGCCCCAGCATTTT. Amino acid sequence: CASRPGQGNQPQHF.

For the CDR3, the DNA is TGTGCCAGCAGTTCTGTCAGAAAAAATGAAAAACTGTTTTTT. It encodes CASSSVRKNEKLFF. The chain links TRBV6-6 to TRBJ1-4; no clear D gene. Trimming removed 4 bases from V and 5 bases from J, with 11 bases in between. The germline CDR1 and CDR2 sequences are MNHNY and SVGAGI (reference sequence). This CDR3 is 14 amino acids long.

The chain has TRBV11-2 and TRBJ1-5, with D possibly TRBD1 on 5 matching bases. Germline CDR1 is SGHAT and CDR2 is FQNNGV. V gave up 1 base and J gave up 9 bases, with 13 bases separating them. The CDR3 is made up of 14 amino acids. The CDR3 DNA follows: TGTGCCAGCAGCTTAGGTGGGGGGGTCGCGCCCCAGCATTTT. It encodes CASSLGGGVAPQHF.

CDR3 nucleotide sequence: TGTGCCAGCAGCCAAGAAGCCCGGGACAGGGGGCGGTTGGATGGCTACACCTTC. It yields the protein CASSQEARDRGRLDGYTF. V is TRBV3-1 (or the pseudogene TRBV3-2) and J is TRBJ1-2; 12 nucleotides align to TRBD1. Germline V gene sequence: CDR1 LGHDT, CDR2 YNNKEL (reference sequence). Trimming took 0 bases from V and 6 from J; bases not matched to a gene: 11. This CDR3 comprises 18 residues.

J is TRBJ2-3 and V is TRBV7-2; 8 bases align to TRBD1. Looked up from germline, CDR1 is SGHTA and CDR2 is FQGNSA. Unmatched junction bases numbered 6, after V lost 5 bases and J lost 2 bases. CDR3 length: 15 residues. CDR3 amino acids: CASSQGAGYTDTQYF. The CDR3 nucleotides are TGTGCCAGCAGCCAGGGGGCCGGGTACACAGATACGCAGTATTTT.

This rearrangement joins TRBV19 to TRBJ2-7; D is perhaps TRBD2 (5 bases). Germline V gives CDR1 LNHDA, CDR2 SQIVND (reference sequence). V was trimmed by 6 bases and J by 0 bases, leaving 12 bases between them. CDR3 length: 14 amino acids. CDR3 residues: CASSPVGDSYEQYF. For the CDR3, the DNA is TGTGCCAGTAGCCCGGTGGGAGACTCCTACGAGCAGTACTTC.

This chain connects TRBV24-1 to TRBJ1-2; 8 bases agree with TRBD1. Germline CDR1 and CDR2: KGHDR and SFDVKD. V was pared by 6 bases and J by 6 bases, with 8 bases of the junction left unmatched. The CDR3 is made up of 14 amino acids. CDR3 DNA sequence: TGTGCCACCAGTCAGGGACAGGAGAGGAATGGCTACACCTTC. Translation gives CATSQGQERNGYTF.

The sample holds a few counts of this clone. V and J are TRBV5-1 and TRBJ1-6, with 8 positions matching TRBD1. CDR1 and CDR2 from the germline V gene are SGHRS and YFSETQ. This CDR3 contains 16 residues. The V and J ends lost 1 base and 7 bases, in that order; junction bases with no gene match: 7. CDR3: CASSLSVGQANSPLHF. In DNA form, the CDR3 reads TGCGCCAGCAGCTTGAGCGTGGGACAGGCAAATTCACCCCTCCACTTT. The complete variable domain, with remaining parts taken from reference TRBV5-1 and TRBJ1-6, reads KAGVTQTPRYLIKTRGQQVTLSCSPISGHRSVSWYQQTPGQGLQFLFEYFSETQRNKGNFPGRFSGRQFSNSRSEMNVSTLELGDSALYLCASSLSVGQANSPLHFGNGTRLTVT.

The CDR3 bases are TGTGCCAGCAGCGTAGGGGACAGAGACTACGAGCAGTACTTC. Translating gives CASSVGDRDYEQYF. The rearrangement uses TRBV9 and TRBJ2-7; 7 bases map to TRBD1. The CDR3 extends over 14 amino acids. Germline V CDR1 and CDR2: SGDLS, YYNGEE. V gave up 0 bases and J gave up 3 bases; unmatched junction bases: 3.

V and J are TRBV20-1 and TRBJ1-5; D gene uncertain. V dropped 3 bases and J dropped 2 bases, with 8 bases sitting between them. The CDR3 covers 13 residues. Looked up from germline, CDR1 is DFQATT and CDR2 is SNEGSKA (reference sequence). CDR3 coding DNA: TGCAGTGCTAGTGCAGTGGGCAATCAGCCCCAGCATTTT. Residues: CSASAVGNQPQHF.

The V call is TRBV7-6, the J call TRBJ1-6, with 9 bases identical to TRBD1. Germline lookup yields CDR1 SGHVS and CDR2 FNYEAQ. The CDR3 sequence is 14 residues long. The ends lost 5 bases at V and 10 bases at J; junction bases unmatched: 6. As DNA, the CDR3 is TGTGCCAGCAGCGGGACAGGGCAGGGATCACCCCTCCACTTT. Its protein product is CASSGTGQGSPLHF.

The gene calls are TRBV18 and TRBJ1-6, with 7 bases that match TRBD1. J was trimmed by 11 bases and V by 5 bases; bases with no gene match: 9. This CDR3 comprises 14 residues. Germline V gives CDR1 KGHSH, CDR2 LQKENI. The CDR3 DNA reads TGTGCCAGCTCATCGGGACAGAGTATTACACCCCTCCACTTT. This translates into CASSSGQSITPLHF.

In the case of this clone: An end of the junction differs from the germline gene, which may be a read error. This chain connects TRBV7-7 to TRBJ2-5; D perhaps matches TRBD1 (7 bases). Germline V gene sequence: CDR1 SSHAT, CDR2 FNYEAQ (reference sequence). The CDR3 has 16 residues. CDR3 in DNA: TGTGCTAGCAGCTTAGTGTTAGGAGGGGGCAGGGAGACCCAGTACTTC. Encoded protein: CASSLVLGGGRETQYF.

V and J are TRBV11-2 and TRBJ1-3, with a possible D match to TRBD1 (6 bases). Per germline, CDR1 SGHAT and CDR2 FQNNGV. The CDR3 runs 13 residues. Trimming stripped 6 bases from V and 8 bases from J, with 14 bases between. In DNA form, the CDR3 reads TGTGCCAGCAGACTAGGGGGTTCGGACACCATATATTTT. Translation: CASRLGGSDTIYF.

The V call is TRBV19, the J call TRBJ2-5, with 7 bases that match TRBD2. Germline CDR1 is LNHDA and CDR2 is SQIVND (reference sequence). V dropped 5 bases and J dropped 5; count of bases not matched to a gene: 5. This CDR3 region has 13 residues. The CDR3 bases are TGTGCCAGTAGTCGTTTAGCGGGTGAGACCCAGTACTTC. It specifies CASSRLAGETQYF.

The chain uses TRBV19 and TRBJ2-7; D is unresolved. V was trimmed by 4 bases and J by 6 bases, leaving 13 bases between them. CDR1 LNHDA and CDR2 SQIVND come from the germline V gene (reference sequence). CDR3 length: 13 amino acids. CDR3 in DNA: TGTGCCAGTAGTAAGACGACTTTGGGCGAGCAGTACTTC. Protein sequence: CASSKTTLGEQYF.

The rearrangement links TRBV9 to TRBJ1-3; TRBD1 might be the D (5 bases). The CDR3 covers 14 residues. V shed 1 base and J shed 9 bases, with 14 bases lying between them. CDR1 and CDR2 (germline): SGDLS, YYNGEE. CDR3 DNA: TGTGCCAGCAGCGTACGTGGGGGAGGGTCCACCATATATTTT. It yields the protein CASSVRGGGSTIYF.

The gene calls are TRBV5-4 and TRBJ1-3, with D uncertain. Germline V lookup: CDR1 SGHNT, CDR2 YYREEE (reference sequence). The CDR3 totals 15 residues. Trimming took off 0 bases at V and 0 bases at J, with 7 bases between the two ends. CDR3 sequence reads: CASSLDGLSGNTIYF. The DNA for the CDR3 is TGTGCCAGCAGCTTGGACGGACTCTCTGGAAACACCATATATTTT.

As DNA, the CDR3 is TGTGCCAGCAGCCCCTGGGGGGAGGTAGGCGAGCAGTACTTC. It is translated as CASSPWGEVGEQYF. The chain uses TRBV6-1 and TRBJ2-7, with D maybe TRBD2 (6 bases). This CDR3 has 14 residues. The V gene's germline CDR1 is MNHNS and CDR2 SASEGT. The germline V and J ends were trimmed by 6 bases and 6 bases, with 18 bases remaining between them.